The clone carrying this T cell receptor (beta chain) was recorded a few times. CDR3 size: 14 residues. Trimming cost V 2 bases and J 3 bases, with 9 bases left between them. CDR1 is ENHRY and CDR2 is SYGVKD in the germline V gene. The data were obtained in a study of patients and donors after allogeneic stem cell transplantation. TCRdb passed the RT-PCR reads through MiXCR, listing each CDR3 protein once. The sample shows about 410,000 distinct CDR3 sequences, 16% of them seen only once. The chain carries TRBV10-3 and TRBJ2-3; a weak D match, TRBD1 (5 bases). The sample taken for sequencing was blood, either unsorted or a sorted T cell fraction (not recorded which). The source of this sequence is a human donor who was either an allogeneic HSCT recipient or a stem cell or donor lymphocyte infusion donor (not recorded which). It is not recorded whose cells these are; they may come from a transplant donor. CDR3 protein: CAISEGAMTDTQYF. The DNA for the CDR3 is TGTGCCATCAGTGAGGGGGCCATGACAGATACGCAGTATTTT.